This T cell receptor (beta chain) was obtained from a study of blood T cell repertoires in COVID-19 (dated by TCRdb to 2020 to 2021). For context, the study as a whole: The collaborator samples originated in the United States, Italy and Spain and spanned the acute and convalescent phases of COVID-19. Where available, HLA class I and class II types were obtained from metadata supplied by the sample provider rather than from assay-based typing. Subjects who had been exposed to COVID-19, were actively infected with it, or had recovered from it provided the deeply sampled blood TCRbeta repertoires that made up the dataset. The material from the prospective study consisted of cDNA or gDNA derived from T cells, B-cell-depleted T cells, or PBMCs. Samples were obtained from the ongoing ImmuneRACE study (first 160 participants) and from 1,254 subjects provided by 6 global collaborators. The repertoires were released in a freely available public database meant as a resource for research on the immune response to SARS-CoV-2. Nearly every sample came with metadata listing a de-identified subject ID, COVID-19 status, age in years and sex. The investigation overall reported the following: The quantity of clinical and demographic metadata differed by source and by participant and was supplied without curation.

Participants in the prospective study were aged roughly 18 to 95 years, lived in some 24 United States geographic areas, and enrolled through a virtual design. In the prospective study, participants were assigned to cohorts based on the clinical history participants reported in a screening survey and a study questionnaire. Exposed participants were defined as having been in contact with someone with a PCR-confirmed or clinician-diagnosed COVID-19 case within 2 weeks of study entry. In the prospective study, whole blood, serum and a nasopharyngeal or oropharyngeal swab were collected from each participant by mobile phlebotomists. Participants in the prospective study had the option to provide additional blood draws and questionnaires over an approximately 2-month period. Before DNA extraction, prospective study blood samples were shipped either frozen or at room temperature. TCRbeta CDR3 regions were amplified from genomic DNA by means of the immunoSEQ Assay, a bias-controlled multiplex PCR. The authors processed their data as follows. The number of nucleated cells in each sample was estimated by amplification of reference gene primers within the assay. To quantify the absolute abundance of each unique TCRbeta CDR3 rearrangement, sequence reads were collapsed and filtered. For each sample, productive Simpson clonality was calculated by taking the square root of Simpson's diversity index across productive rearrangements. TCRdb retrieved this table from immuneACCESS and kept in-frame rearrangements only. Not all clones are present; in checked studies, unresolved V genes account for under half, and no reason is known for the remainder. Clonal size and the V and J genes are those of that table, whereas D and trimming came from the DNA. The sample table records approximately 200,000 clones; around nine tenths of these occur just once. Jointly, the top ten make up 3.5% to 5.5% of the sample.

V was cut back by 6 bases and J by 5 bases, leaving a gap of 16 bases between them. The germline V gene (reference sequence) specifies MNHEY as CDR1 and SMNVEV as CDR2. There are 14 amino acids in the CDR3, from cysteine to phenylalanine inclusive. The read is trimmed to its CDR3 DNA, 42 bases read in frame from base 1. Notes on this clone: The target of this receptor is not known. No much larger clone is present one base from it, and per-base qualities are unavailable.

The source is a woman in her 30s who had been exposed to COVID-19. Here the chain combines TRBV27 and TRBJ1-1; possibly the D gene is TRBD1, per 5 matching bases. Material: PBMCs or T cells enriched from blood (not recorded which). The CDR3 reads CASSPLGGGTEAFF. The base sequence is TGTGCCAGCAGCCCATTGGGGGGAGGGACTGAAGCTTTCTTT.